Below are 7 T cell receptor beta chains sequenced from a single sample in a study of blood T cell repertoires in COVID-19. The data were produced by immunoSEQ multiplex PCR, yet TCRdb's version contains in-frame clones alone and is incomplete. The top ten hold about 2% of the sample, which has some 130,000 clones, roughly 90% seen once. Sequencing used peripheral blood. These receptors all stem from a man in his 70s with active COVID-19.

The J gene is TRBJ2-7, the V gene TRBV5-8, with D perhaps matching TRBD2 (5 bases). The germline gives CDR1 SGHTS, CDR2 YDEGEE. The CDR3 length is 13 residues. V was trimmed by 2 bases and J by 7 bases, leaving 13 bases between them. This CDR3 is CASSLLVLGEQYF. The CDR3 region has the DNA TGTGCCAGCAGCTTACTAGTACTGGGGGAGCAGTACTTC.

J is TRBJ2-1 and V is TRBV7-6; 11 bases align to TRBD2. With V trimmed by 0 bases and J by 4 bases, 8 bases remained unmatched. Germline CDR1 reads SGHVS; CDR2 reads FNYEAQ. This CDR3 contains 18 residues. The CDR3 DNA is TGTGCCAGCAGCTTAGCCACTCTAGCGGGAGGAGTATACAATGAGCAGTTCTTC. It is translated as CASSLATLAGGVYNEQFF.

The gene calls are TRBV5-1 and TRBJ2-7, with a tentative D call TRBD1 (5 bases). CDR1 is SGHRS and CDR2 is YFSETQ in the germline V gene. This CDR3 has 15 amino acids. Deletions cut 4 bases from V and 0 bases from J, with 14 bases between. The CDR3 protein is CASSPMGPSSYEQYF. The CDR3 DNA is TGCGCCAGCAGCCCAATGGGGCCGAGCTCCTACGAGCAGTACTTC.

The rearrangement uses TRBV5-1 and TRBJ1-1; tentatively, D is TRBD1 (5 bases). Trimming cost V 6 bases and J 0 bases, with 12 bases left between them. CDR1 is SGHRS and CDR2 is YFSETQ in the germline V gene. The CDR3 is 14 amino acids. The CDR3 DNA is TGCGCCAGCACTATGGACACTATGAACACTGAAGCTTTCTTT. Protein: CASTMDTMNTEAFF.

This rearrangement joins TRBV6-5 to TRBJ1-4; D may be TRBD1 (5 bases). Germline values: CDR1 MNHEY, CDR2 SVGAGI. Trimming shortened V by 4 bases and J by 9 bases, and 15 bases separated the two germline ends. CDR3 length equals 14 residues. The DNA for the CDR3 is TGTGCCAGCAGTTCAACGGGGGGTGCGAAAAAACTGTTTTTT. The encoded protein is CASSSTGGAKKLFF.

The J gene is TRBJ2-1, the V gene TRBV5-4; 15 nucleotides line up with TRBD2. CDR1 is SGHNT and CDR2 is YYREEE in the germline V gene (reference sequence). The CDR3 is 20 amino acids. V lost 2 bases, J lost 0 bases, and 9 bases stayed unmatched. As DNA, the CDR3 is TGTGCCAGCAGCTTACCGGGACTAGCGGGAGGCCCTGGCTCCTACAATGAGCAGTTCTTC. Its translation: CASSLPGLAGGPGSYNEQFF.

This chain connects TRBV4-3 to TRBJ2-6, with TRBD1 identical over 7 bases. The trim removed 1 base at V and 0 bases at J, leaving 6 bases unmatched. Germline V gives CDR1 LGHNA, CDR2 YSLEER. CDR3 size: 18 residues. CDR3 sequence: CASSQVTRGLSGANVLTF. CDR3 bases: TGCGCCAGCAGCCAAGTTACGAGGGGGCTCTCTGGGGCCAACGTCCTGACTTTC.